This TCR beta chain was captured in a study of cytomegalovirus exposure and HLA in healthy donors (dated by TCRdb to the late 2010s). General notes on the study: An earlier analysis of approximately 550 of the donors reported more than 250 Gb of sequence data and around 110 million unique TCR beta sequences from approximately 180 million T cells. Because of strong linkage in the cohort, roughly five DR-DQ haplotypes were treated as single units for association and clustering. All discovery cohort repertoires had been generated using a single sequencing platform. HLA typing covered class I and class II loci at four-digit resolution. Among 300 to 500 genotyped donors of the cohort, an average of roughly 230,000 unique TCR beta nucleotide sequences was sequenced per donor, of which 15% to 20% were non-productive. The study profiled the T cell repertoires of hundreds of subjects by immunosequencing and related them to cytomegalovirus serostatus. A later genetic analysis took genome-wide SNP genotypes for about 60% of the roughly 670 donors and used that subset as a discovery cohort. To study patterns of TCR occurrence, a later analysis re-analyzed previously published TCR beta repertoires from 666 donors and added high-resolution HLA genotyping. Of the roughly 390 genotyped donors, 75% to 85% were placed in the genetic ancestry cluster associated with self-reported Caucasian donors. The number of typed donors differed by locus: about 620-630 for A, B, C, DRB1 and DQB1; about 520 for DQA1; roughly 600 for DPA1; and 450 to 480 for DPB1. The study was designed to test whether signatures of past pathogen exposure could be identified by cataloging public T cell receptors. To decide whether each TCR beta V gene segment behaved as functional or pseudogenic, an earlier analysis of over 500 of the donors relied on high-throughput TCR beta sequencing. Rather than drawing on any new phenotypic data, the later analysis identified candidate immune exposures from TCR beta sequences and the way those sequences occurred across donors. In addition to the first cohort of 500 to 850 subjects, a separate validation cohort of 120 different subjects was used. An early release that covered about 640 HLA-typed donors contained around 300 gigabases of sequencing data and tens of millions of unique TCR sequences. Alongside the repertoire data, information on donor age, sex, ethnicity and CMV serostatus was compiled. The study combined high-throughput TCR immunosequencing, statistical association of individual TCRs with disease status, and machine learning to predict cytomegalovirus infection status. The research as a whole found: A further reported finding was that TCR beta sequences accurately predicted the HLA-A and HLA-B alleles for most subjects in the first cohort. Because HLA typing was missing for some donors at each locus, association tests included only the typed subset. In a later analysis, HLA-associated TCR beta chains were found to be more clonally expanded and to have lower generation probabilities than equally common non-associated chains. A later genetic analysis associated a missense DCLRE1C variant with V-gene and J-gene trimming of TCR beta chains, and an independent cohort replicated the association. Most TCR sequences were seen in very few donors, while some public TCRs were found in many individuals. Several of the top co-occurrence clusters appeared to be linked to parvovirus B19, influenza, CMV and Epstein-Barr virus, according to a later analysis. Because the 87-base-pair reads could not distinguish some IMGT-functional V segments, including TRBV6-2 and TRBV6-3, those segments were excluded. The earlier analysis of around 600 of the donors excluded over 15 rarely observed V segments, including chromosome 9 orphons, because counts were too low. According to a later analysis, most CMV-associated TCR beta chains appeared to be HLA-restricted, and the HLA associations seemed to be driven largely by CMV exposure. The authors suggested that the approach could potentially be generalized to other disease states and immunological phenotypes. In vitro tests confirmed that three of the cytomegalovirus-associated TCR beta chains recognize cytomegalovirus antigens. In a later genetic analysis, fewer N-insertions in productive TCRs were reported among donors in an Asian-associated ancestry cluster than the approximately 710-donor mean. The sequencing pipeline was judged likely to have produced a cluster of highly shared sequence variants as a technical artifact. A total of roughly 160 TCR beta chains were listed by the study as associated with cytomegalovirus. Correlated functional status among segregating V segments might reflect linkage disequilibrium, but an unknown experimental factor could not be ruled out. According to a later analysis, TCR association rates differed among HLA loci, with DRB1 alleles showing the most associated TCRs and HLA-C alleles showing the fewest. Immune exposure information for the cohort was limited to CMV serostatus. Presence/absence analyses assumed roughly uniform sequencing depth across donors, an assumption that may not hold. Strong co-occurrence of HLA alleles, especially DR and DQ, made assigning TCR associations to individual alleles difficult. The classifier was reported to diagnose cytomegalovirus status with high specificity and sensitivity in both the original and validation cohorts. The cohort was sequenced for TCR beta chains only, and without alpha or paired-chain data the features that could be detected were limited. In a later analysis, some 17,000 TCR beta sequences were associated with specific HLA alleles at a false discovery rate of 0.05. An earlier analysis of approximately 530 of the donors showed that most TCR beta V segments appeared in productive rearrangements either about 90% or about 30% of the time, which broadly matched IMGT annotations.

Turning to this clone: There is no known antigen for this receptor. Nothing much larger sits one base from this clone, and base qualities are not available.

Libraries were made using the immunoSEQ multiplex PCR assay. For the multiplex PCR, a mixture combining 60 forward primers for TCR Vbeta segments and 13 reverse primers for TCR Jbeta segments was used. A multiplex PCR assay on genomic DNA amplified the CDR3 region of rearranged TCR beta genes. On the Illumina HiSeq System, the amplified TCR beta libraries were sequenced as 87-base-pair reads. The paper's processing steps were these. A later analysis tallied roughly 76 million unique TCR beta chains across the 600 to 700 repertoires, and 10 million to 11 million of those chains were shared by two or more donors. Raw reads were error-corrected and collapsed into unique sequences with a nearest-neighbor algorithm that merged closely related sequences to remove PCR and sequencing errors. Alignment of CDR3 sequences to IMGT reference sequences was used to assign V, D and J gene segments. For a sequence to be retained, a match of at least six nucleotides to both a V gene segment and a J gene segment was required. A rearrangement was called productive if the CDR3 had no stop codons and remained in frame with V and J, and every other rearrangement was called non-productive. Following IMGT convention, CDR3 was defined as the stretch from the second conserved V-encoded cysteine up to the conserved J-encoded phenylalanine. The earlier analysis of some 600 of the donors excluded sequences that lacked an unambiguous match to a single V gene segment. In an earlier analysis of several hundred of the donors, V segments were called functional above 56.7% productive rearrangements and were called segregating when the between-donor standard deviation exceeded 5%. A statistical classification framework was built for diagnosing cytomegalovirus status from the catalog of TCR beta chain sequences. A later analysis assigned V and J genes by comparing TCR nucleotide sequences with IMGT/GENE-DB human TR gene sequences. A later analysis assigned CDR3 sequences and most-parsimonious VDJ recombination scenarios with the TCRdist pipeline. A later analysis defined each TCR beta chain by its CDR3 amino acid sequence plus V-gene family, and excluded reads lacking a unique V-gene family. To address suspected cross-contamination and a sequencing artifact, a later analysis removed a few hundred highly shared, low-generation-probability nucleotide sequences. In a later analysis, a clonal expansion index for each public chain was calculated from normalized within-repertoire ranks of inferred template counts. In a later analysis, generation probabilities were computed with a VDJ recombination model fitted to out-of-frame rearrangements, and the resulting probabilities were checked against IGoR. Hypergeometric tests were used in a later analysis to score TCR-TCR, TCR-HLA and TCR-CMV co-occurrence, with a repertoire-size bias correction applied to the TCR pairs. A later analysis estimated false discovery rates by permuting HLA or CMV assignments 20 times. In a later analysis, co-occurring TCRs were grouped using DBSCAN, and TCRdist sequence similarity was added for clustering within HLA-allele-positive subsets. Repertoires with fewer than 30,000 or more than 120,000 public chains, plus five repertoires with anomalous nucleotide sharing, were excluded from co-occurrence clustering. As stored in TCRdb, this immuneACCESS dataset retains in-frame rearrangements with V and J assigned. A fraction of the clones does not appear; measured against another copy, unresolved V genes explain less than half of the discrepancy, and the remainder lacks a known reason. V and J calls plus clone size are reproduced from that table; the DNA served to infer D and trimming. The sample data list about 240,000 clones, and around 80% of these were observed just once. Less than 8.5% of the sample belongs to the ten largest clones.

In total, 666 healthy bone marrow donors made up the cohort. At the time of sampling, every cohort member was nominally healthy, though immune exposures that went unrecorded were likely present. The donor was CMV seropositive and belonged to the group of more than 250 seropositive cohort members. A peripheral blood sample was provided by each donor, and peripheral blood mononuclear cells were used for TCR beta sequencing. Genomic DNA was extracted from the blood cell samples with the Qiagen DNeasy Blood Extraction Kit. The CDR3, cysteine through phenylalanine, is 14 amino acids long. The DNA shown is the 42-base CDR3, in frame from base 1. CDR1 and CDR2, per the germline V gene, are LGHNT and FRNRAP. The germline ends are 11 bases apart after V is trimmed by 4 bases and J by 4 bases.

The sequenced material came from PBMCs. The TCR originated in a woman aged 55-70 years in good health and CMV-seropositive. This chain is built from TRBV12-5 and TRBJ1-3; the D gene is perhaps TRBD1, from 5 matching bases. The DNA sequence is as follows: TGTGCTAGTGGTTGGGGGGGGAAAGGAAACACCATATATTTT. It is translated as CASGWGGKGNTIYF.